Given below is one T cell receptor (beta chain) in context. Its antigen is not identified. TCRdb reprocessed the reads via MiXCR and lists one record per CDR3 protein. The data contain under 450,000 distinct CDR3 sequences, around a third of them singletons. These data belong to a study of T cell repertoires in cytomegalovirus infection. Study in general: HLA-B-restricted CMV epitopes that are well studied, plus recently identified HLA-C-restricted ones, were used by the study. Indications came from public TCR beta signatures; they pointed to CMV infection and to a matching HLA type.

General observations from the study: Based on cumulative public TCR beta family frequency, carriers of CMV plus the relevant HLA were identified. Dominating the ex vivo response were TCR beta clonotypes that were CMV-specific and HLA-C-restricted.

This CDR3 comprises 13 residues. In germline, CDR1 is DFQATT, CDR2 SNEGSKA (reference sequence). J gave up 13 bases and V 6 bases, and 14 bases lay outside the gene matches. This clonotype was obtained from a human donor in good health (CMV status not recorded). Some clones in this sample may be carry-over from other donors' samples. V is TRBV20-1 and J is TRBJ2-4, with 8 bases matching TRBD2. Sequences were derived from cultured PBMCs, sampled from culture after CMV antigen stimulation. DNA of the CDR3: TGCAGTGCGGTACCTGACCTAGCGGGTCCGCAGTACTTC. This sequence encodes CSAVPDLAGPQYF.